Listed below are T cell receptor beta chains from one sample, sequenced in a study of blood T cell repertoires in COVID-19. Repertoires were generated with immunoSEQ multiplex PCR, while TCRdb's copy carries only in-frame clones and drops some. Seen here are some 290,000 clones, approximately 87% observed once, and the top ten hold about 4.5%. The specimen was peripheral blood. The receptors were sampled from a man aged 55 to 69 who had recovered from COVID-19. The CDR3 runs from the conserved cysteine through the conserved F or W. D genes are given only for firm matches. Only part of the rows carry a size: once, few, many, or a class if the clone is expanded.

TRBV5-4	16	TRBJ2-2	TRBD2	once	CASSWAARGGGGELFF	TGTGCCAGCAGCTGGGCCGCGCGGGGGGGCGGCGGGGAGCTGTTTTTT
TRBV5-4	16	TRBJ2-3	TRBD2	-	CASSSGLAGPSDTQYF	TGTGCCAGCAGCTCGGGACTAGCCGGTCCCTCAGATACGCAGTATTTT
TRBV28	13	TRBJ2-7	TRBD1	-	CASRTGRAYEQYF	TGTGCCAGCAGGACAGGGCGAGCCTACGAGCAGTACTTC
TRBV12-3/TRBV12-4	13	TRBJ1-4	-	-	CASSSATNEKLFF	TGTGCCAGCAGTTCAGCAACTAATGAAAAACTGTTTTTT
TRBV27	19	TRBJ2-3	TRBD2	-	CASSSVPGLAGGPTDTQYF	TGTGCCAGCAGTTCAGTCCCGGGACTAGCGGGGGGGCCCACAGATACGCAGTATTTT
TRBV6-6	16	TRBJ2-1	TRBD1	few	CASSTLDRGGNNEQFF	TGTGCCAGCAGTACGCTGGACAGGGGCGGAAACAATGAGCAGTTCTTC
TRBV7-2	14	TRBJ2-7	TRBD1	-	CASSRQGSLGEQYF	TGTGCCAGCAGTCGACAGGGTAGCCTGGGAGAGCAGTACTTC
TRBV6-5	15	TRBJ1-6	-	-	CASSSSDGNNSPLHF	-
TRBV30	15	TRBJ1-2	-	-	CAWSAGAGRRYGYTF	TGTGCCTGGAGTGCCGGAGCGGGGCGTCGCTATGGCTACACCTTC
TRBV7-3	14	TRBJ1-6	-	few	CASSLLGEDSPLHF	TGTGCCAGCAGCTTATTGGGGGAGGACTCACCCCTCCACTTT
TRBV7-2	11	TRBJ1-2	-	-	CASSPLGGYTF	TGTGCCAGCAGCCCCCTGGGGGGTTACACCTTC
TRBV28	15	TRBJ1-2	-	-	CASRTGTGAGSGYTF	TGTGCCAGCAGGACCGGGACCGGCGCCGGGAGTGGCTACACCTTC
TRBV9	16	TRBJ2-3	TRBD2	few	CASSVEAGGSTDTQYF	TGTGCCAGCAGCGTAGAGGCGGGAGGATCCACAGATACGCAGTATTTT
TRBV19	15	TRBJ1-2	-	once	CASSIPGQANYGYTF	TGTGCCAGTAGTATACCTGGGCAGGCTAACTATGGCTACACCTTC
TRBV5-1	13	TRBJ2-3	TRBD2	-	CASSPSGTDTQYF	TGCGCCAGCAGCCCTAGCGGGACTGATACGCAGTATTTT
TRBV7-2	17	TRBJ1-3	-	few	CASSLVAIGALGNTIYF	TGTGCCAGCAGCTTAGTAGCAATAGGGGCTCTGGGAAACACCATATATTTT
TRBV6-5	14	TRBJ1-5	-	-	CASNSHGGEEPQHF	TGTGCCAGCAATTCTCATGGAGGGGAGGAGCCCCAGCATTTT
TRBV10-3	15	TRBJ2-3	-	once	CATGVASAGTDTQYF	TGTGCCACCGGGGTGGCTAGCGCGGGCACAGATACGCAGTATTTT
TRBV30	13	TRBJ1-5	TRBD1	-	CAWGQDRNQPQHF	TGTGCCTGGGGTCAGGACAGGAATCAGCCCCAGCATTTT
TRBV4-1	16	TRBJ2-1	TRBD1	-	CASSRTGDRGRGEQFF	TGCGCCAGCAGCCGGACCGGCGACAGGGGGCGCGGTGAGCAGTTCTTC
TRBV18	16	TRBJ1-2	-	-	CASSHQTGLVSYGYTF	TGTGCCAGCTCGCACCAAACAGGGTTGGTTTCCTATGGCTACACCTTC
TRBV7-9	15	TRBJ1-6	-	-	CASRVGAANNSPLHF	TGTGCCAGCAGGGTGGGTGCAGCGAATAATTCACCCCTCCACTTT
TRBV5-1	15	TRBJ2-7	-	-	CASSPLGVQGGEQYF	TGCGCCAGCAGCCCCCTCGGGGTACAGGGAGGGGAGCAGTACTTC
TRBV27	14	TRBJ1-1	TRBD1	-	CASSFNRGIAEAFF	TGTGCCAGCAGTTTTAACAGGGGTATCGCTGAAGCTTTCTTT
TRBV5-4	15	TRBJ2-2	-	few	CASSFSGVNTGELFF	TGTGCCAGCAGCTTTTCAGGGGTTAACACCGGGGAGCTGTTTTTT
TRBV5-1	14	TRBJ1-1	-	-	CASSVDSMNTEAFF	TGCGCCAGCAGCGTGGACAGCATGAACACTGAAGCTTTCTTT
TRBV7-9	19	TRBJ1-4	TRBD1	few	CASSSQLGGGLATNEKLFF	TGTGCCAGCAGCTCCCAGTTAGGGGGCGGGCTCGCAACTAATGAAAAACTGTTTTTT
TRBV15	16	TRBJ1-4	TRBD1	-	CATSRRTGGRNEKLFF	TGTGCCACCAGCAGACGGACAGGGGGTCGAAATGAAAAACTGTTTTTT
TRBV9	15	TRBJ2-2	-	once	CASSLHQVNTGELFF	TGTGCCAGCAGCTTACATCAGGTGAACACCGGGGAGCTGTTTTTT
TRBV18	16	TRBJ2-5	TRBD2	once	CASSPPKAGGRETQYF	TGTGCCAGCTCACCACCGAAGGCGGGAGGGCGGGAGACCCAGTACTTC
TRBV5-1	18	TRBJ1-2	TRBD1	-	CASSSAGTGEGGTYGYTF	TGCGCCAGCAGCTCCGCCGGGACAGGGGAGGGAGGGACCTATGGCTACACCTTC
TRBV5-1	14	TRBJ1-2	TRBD1	-	CASSQGGGNYGYTF	TGCGCCAGCAGCCAAGGGGGCGGCAACTATGGCTACACCTTC
TRBV7-8	13	TRBJ2-7	-	-	CASSFPGQGEQYF	TGTGCCAGCAGCTTCCCAGGGCAAGGGGAGCAGTACTTC
TRBV3-1/TRBV3-2	15	TRBJ1-2	-	-	CASSPEARPNYGYTF	TGTGCCAGCAGCCCCGAGGCGAGGCCTAACTATGGCTACACCTTC
TRBV18	14	TRBJ2-7	-	-	CASQVRQGTYEQYF	TGTGCCAGCCAAGTGAGGCAGGGGACCTACGAGCAGTACTTC
TRBV5-1	14	TRBJ1-2	-	-	CASSFESPDYGYTF	TGCGCCAGCAGCTTCGAGTCGCCCGACTATGGCTACACCTTC
TRBV15	19	TRBJ2-3	TRBD2	-	CATSRDFALSGGDTDTQYF	TGTGCCACCAGCAGAGATTTTGCATTAAGCGGGGGAGACACAGATACGCAGTATTTT
TRBV10-3	14	TRBJ2-3	TRBD2	once	CAMAPGLATDTQYF	TGTGCCATGGCCCCGGGACTAGCCACAGATACGCAGTATTTT
TRBV5-1	14	TRBJ1-3	-	-	CASSFSTSGNTIYF	TGCGCCAGCAGCTTTAGTACCTCTGGAAACACCATATATTTT
TRBV18	15	TRBJ1-4	-	-	CASSSGAIDNEKLFF	TGTGCCAGCTCGTCAGGGGCGATCGATAATGAAAAACTGTTTTTT
TRBV12-3/TRBV12-4	13	TRBJ1-6	-	few	CASSFGTNSPLHF	TGTGCCAGCAGTTTTGGGACAAATTCACCCCTCCACTTT
TRBV28	14	TRBJ1-1	-	-	CASSEPGGNTEAFF	TGTGCCAGCAGCGAACCCGGGGGGAACACTGAAGCTTTCTTT
TRBV10-3	16	TRBJ2-7	-	-	CAISESTIPSSYEQYF	TGTGCCATCAGTGAGTCGACAATACCCAGCTCCTACGAGCAGTACTTC
TRBV11-2	14	TRBJ2-7	-	-	CASSFGGFSYEQYF	TGTGCCAGCAGCTTTGGCGGGTTCTCCTACGAGCAGTACTTC
TRBV30	14	TRBJ2-1	TRBD2	-	CAWVRTAGVNEQFF	TGTGCCTGGGTAAGAACGGCGGGAGTGAATGAGCAGTTCTTC
TRBV11-3	16	TRBJ1-4	-	-	CASSLPGRATNEKLFF	TGTGCCAGCAGCTTACCGGGTCGGGCAACTAATGAAAAACTGTTTTTT